Below, 3 T cell receptor beta chains from the same sample are listed, as sequenced in a study of cytomegalovirus exposure and HLA in healthy donors. The data were produced by immunoSEQ multiplex PCR, yet TCRdb's version contains in-frame clones alone and is incomplete. The sample lists 85,000 to 120,000 clones, about 87% occurring once. Source material: PBMCs. Every receptor here comes from a woman younger than 35 in good health and CMV-seropositive.

This clone was seen a few times. This chain links TRBV9 with TRBJ2-1; maybe TRBD2 (5 bases). This CDR3 is 15 amino acids long. The V gene's germline CDR1 is SGDLS and CDR2 YYNGEE. V lost 4 bases to trimming and J lost 8 bases, with 19 bases between them. CDR3 nucleotide sequence: TGTGCCAGCAGCCCAACGGACCGGGGTTGGGATGAGCAGTTCTTC. Residues: CASSPTDRGWDEQFF.

The chain recombines TRBV27 with TRBJ2-7; 8 bases align to TRBD1. CDR3 length: 15 residues. Germline V gene data show CDR1 as MNHEY and CDR2 as SMNVEV (reference sequence). With V trimmed by 5 bases and J by 0 bases, 6 bases remained unmatched. CDR3 protein: CASSPRQGPSYEQYF. CDR3 bases: TGTGCCAGCAGTCCCCGACAGGGGCCCTCCTACGAGCAGTACTTC.

The rearrangement links TRBV7-9 to TRBJ2-3; 13 nucleotides line up with TRBD2. Germline loops: CDR1 SEHNR, CDR2 FQNEAQ (reference sequence). V trimming: 7 bases; J trimming: 3 bases; junction bases outside the gene matches: 16. CDR3 length equals 19 residues. As DNA, the CDR3 is TGTGCCAGCAACCCCATACTAGCGGGGGGGCTAGGAGGTACAGATACGCAGTATTTT. This sequence encodes CASNPILAGGLGGTDTQYF.